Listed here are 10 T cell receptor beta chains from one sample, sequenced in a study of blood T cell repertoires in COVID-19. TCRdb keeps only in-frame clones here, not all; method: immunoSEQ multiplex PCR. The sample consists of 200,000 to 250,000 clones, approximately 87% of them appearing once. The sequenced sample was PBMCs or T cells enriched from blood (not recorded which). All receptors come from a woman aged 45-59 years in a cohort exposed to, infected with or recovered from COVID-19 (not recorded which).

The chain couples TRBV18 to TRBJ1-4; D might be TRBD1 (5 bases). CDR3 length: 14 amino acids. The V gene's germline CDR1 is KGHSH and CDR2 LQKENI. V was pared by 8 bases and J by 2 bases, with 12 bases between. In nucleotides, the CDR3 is TGTGCCAGCGGAGGCGGGGGGACTAATGAAAAACTGTTTTTT. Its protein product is CASGGGGTNEKLFF.

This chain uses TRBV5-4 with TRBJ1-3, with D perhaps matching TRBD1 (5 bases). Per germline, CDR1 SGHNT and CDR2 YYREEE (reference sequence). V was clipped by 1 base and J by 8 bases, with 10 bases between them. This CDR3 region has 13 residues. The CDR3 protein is CASSLKGVDTIYF. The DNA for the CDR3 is TGTGCCAGCAGCTTGAAAGGGGTAGACACCATATATTTT.

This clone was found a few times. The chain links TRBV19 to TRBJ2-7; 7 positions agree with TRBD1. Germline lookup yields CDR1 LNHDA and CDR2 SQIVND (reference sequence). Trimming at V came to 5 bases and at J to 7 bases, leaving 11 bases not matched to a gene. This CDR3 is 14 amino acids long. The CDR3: CASSLMTGTGEQYF. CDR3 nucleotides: TGTGCCAGTAGTCTAATGACAGGGACGGGAGAGCAGTACTTC.

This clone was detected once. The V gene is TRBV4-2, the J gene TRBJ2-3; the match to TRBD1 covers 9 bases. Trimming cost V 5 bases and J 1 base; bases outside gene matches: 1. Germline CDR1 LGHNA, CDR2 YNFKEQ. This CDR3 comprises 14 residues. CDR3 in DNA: TGTGCCAGCAGCTGGGACAGGGGCACAGATACGCAGTATTTT. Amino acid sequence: CASSWDRGTDTQYF.

The chain's CDR3 is CASSFGGATTGELFF. For the CDR3, the DNA is TGCGCCAGCAGCTTCGGAGGGGCCACCACCGGGGAGCTGTTTTTT. This chain links TRBV5-1 with TRBJ2-2; perhaps TRBD2 as D (6 bases). Germline assignment: CDR1 SGHRS and CDR2 YFSETQ. Trimming removed 2 bases from V and 4 bases from J, with 12 bases in between. This CDR3 spans 15 amino acids.

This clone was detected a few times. The CDR3 bases are TGTGCCAGCAGCTTGACAGGGGGCGGTGAAGCTTTCTTT. Translating it yields CASSLTGGGEAFF. The chain carries TRBV7-8 and TRBJ1-1; TRBD1 aligns across 10 bases. Losses at the gene ends were 3 bases for V and 7 bases for J; bases not matched to a gene: 2. This CDR3 is 13 amino acids long. CDR1 and CDR2 from the germline V gene are SGHVS and FQNEAQ.

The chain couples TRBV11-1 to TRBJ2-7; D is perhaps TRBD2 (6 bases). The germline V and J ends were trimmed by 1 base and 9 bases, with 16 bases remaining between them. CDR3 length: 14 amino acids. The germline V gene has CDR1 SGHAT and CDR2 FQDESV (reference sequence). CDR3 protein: CASSLVGGVLSQYF. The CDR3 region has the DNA TGTGCCAGCAGCTTAGTCGGAGGGGTCTTGTCGCAGTACTTC.

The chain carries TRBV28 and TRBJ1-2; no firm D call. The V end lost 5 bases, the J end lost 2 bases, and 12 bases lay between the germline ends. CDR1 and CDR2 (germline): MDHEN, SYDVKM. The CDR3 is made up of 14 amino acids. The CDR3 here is CASSLPSTNYGYTF. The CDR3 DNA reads TGTGCCAGCAGTCTGCCCTCCACAAACTATGGCTACACCTTC.

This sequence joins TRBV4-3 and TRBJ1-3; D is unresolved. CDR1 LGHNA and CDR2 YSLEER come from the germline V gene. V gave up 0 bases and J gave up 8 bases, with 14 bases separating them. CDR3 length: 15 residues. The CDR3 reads CASSQDIGRSYTIYF. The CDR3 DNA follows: TGCGCCAGCAGCCAAGATATCGGGAGGTCATACACCATATATTTT.

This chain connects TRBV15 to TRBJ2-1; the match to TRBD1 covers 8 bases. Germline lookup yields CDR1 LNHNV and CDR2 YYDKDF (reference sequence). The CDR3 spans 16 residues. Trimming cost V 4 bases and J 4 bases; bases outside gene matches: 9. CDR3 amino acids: CATSTTGGIGYNEQFF. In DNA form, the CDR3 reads TGTGCCACCAGCACTACAGGGGGAATAGGGTACAATGAGCAGTTCTTC.